The following is a T cell receptor beta chain sequence with its context. Its antigen is undetermined. CDR3 length: 14 residues. Germline values: CDR1 LGHNA, CDR2 YSLEER. V was pared by 4 bases and J by 4 bases, with 14 bases between. This specimen belongs to a study of blood T cells in healthy people across ages. General study points: Unknown CMV status may confound age-related changes in expanded clones. Correlation between TCR beta diversity and naive T cell percentage was strong. Higher diversity and more naive CD4+ cells were features of long-lived donors, compared to aged donors.

A J-beta primer mix and a sample-barcoded 5' primer were used in a second PCR of about 6 to 12 cycles. TCRdb re-called the 5' RACE reads through MiXCR, storing one row per CDR3 protein. The top ten clones hold about 3.8% of a sample with around 1,600,000 distinct CDR3 sequences, approximately 42% of them seen once. Sequencing was done on a sample of blood. The gene calls are TRBV4-3 and TRBJ2-7; D may be TRBD2 (6 bases). This TCR derives from a young woman in good health. CDR3 residues: CASSRRLERYEQYF. CDR3 sequence (DNA): TGCGCCAGCAGCCGCCGACTAGAGCGGTACGAGCAGTACTTC.